The 25 T cell receptor beta chains in this list originate from one sample, sequenced in a study of regulatory T cells in long-lasting Graves disease. The sample's time point: newly diagnosed GD, antithyroid drugs for less than 3 months. Isolated PBMC RNA provided the starting material for the TCR library. CDR3 regions were amplified by Arm-PCR using iRepertoire HTBI primers to build TCR beta libraries. TCRdb re-called the multiplex PCR reads through MiXCR, storing one row per CDR3 protein. The sample has 440,000 or so distinct CDR3 sequences, roughly 15% seen once; the top ten hold about 10%. These data were likewise used in another study, on T cells in Graves' hyperthyroidism and ophthalmopathy.

The sequencing used peripheral blood mononuclear cells (PBMCs), collected at new diagnosis, from a patient treated with antithyroid drugs. These receptor sequences come from a woman in her 30s with Graves disease.

The CDR3 sequence: CASRYWGQPNQPQHF. The CDR3 DNA sequence: TGTGCCAGCAGATACTGGGGACAGCCTAATCAGCCCCAGCATTTT. The chain couples TRBV2 to TRBJ1-5; 7 bases match TRBD1. The J segment lost 4 bases and the V segment lost 6 bases, leaving 9 bases of the junction unmatched. Germline V gives CDR1 SNHLY, CDR2 FYNNEI. This CDR3 comprises 15 residues.

V and J are TRBV15 and TRBJ1-4; 8 nucleotides align to TRBD1. The CDR3 covers 15 residues. J gave up 8 bases and V 6 bases, and 11 bases lay outside the gene matches. CDR1 and CDR2 from the germline V gene are LNHNV and YYDKDF (reference sequence). Here the CDR3 reads CATRNSRGQGEKLFF. In DNA form, the CDR3 reads TGTGCCACCAGGAACAGCAGGGGGCAGGGAGAAAAACTGTTTTTT.

The table lists this clonotype with many counts. The rearrangement joins TRBV6-1 to TRBJ2-7; weak D call: TRBD1 (6 bases). CDR1 and CDR2 (germline): MNHNS, SASEGT. V was clipped by 6 bases and J by 6 bases, with 21 bases between them. This CDR3 has 15 amino acids. The CDR3 coding sequence is TGTGCCAGCAGACGACTACAGGGTACAAGCTCCGAGCAGTACTTC. Translating gives CASRRLQGTSSEQYF.

This clonotype occurred a few times. The chain employs TRBV19 and TRBJ1-1; 10 bases line up with TRBD1. This CDR3 comprises 15 residues. V was pared by 6 bases and J by 7 bases, with 11 bases of the junction left unmatched. The germline gives CDR1 LNHDA, CDR2 SQIVND (reference sequence). The CDR3: CASRKNRDRGYEAFF. The CDR3 nucleotides read TGTGCCAGTAGGAAGAACCGGGACAGGGGTTATGAAGCTTTCTTT.

This clonotype showed up many times. The chain recombines TRBV2 with TRBJ1-1; 7 bases match TRBD1. Germline V lookup: CDR1 SNHLY, CDR2 FYNNEI. The junction had 5 bases not matched to a gene; V was cut back by 3 bases and J by 1 base. The CDR3 loop spans 15 amino acids. The CDR3 spells CASSEYRDRNTEAFF. The CDR3 DNA sequence: TGTGCCAGCAGTGAGTACAGGGACAGGAACACTGAAGCTTTCTTT. Full variable domain (rest looked up from reference TRBV2 and TRBJ1-1): EPEVTQTPSHQVTQMGQEVILRCVPISNHLYFYWYRQILGQKVEFLVSFYNNEISEKSEIFDDQFSVERPDGSNFTLKIRSTKLEDSAMYFCASSEYRDRNTEAFFGQGTRLTVV.

There are many counts of this clonotype. This sequence joins TRBV28 and TRBJ2-2, with a tentative D call TRBD1 (6 bases). Germline V gene lookup returns CDR1 MDHEN and CDR2 SYDVKM. V gave up 7 bases and J gave up 4 bases, with 19 bases separating them. There are 16 residues in the CDR3. The CDR3 sequence: CASIPRVGQPTGELFF. The CDR3 nucleotides read TGTGCCAGCATCCCCAGGGTGGGACAACCCACCGGGGAGCTGTTTTTT. The full variable domain, with the rest looked up from reference TRBV28 and TRBJ2-2, is DVKVTQSSRYLVKRTGEKVFLECVQDMDHENMFWYRQDPGLGLRLIYFSYDVKMKEKGDIPEGYSVSREKKERFSLILESASTNQTSMYLCASIPRVGQPTGELFFGEGSRLTVL.

This sequence joins TRBV12-3 or TRBV12-4 and TRBJ2-1, with TRBD2 matching over 10 bases. With 6 bases clipped from V and 7 bases from J, the junction kept 6 bases outside the gene matches. This CDR3 is built from 14 residues. Written as DNA, the CDR3 is TGTGCCAGCAGCGGACTAGCGGAGACGAATGAGCAGTTCTTC. Protein: CASSGLAETNEQFF.

This clonotype was seen at least ten times. This sequence joins TRBV5-1 and TRBJ1-1, with D tentatively TRBD1 (6 bases). Germline CDR1 is SGHRS and CDR2 is YFSETQ. The CDR3 totals 16 residues. Trimming took off 0 bases at V and 3 bases at J, with 15 bases between the two ends. The CDR3 sequence is CASSLGYGGWDTEAFF. CDR3 nucleotides: TGCGCCAGCAGCTTGGGGTACGGGGGCTGGGACACTGAAGCTTTCTTT.

This clonotype occurred many times. The chain has TRBV12-3 or TRBV12-4 and TRBJ2-4; D is perhaps TRBD1 or TRBD2 (5 bases each). Deletions cut 5 bases from V and 4 bases from J, with 9 bases between. The CDR3 is made up of 13 amino acids. CDR3 in DNA: TGTGCCAGCAGTGGGGACGGTAAAAACATTCAGTACTTC. Amino acids: CASSGDGKNIQYF.

The CDR3 DNA reads as TGCAGTGCTAGCGAAGGACTAGCGGAGAGCACAGATACGCAGTATTTT. Translated, it gives CSASEGLAESTDTQYF. The V call is TRBV20-1, the J call TRBJ2-3; 10 bases align to TRBD2. The CDR3 runs 16 residues. V dropped 3 bases and J dropped 0; count of bases not matched to a gene: 6. Germline loops: CDR1 DFQATT, CDR2 SNEGSKA (reference sequence).

This clonotype was recorded at least ten times. V usage is TRBV7-2 and J usage is TRBJ2-1; possible D gene TRBD2, 6 bases. The ends were cut back, 2 bases at V and 4 bases at J, with 15 bases in the middle. The CDR3 length is 16 residues. Germline values: CDR1 SGHTA, CDR2 FQGNSA. The CDR3 coding sequence is TGTGCCAGCAGCTTATTTCCGGGAGTGGGTTACAATGAGCAGTTCTTC. Translated: CASSLFPGVGYNEQFF.

Worth noting for this clonotype: This may arise from a read error, as a much more abundant clone is one base away. The chain has TRBV6-2 or TRBV6-3 and TRBJ2-7; D tentatively reads TRBD1 or TRBD2 (5 bases each). The germline gives CDR1 MNHEY, CDR2 SVGEGT. This CDR3 spans 12 amino acids. Trimming left V 6 bases short and J 3 bases short, with 9 bases between. The CDR3, as DNA: TGTGCCAGCAGACGGGACGTCTACGAGCAGTACTTC. This codes for CASRRDVYEQYF.

The sample holds many counts of this clonotype. The V call is TRBV7-9, the J call TRBJ1-1; 7 bases line up with TRBD1. J gave up 9 bases and V 5 bases, and 9 bases lay outside the gene matches. The CDR3 is 13 residues long. The germline gives CDR1 SEHNR, CDR2 FQNEAQ (reference sequence). The CDR3 DNA reads TGTGCCAGCAGCGCGGGACAGATGAATAAAGCTTTCTTT. This encodes CASSAGQMNKAFF.

The V and J genes are TRBV18 and TRBJ2-3; D remains unclear. Trimming stripped 0 bases from V and 0 bases from J, with 10 bases between. This CDR3 is built from 16 residues. Germline-derived CDR1 and CDR2 are KGHSH and LQKENI. The CDR3 DNA is TGTGCCAGCTCACCACCCGGTCAGCCCAGCACAGATACGCAGTATTTT. Its translation is CASSPPGQPSTDTQYF.

The rearrangement links TRBV19 to TRBJ1-5; D is undetermined. With 3 bases removed from V and 1 base from J, the gap between germline ends came to 13 bases. Germline CDR1 LNHDA, CDR2 SQIVND (reference sequence). There are 16 residues in the CDR3. The CDR3 region is CASSIGGLRSNQPQHF. The CDR3 region has the DNA TGTGCCAGTAGTATTGGAGGATTGCGGAGCAATCAGCCCCAGCATTTT.

This chain joins TRBV10-3 and TRBJ2-2; no clear D. V lost 3 bases and J 8 bases, leaving 19 bases between the germline ends. Germline CDR1 is ENHRY and CDR2 is SYGVKD. The CDR3 runs to 16 residues. In nucleotides, the CDR3 is TGTGCCATCAGTGAATCGTTAGCCGCCAAGGCTGGGGAGCTGTTTTTT. Translating it yields CAISESLAAKAGELFF.

As regards this clonotype: Possible read error: a much larger clone is one base away. V usage is TRBV6-2 or TRBV6-3 and J usage is TRBJ1-5, with D tentatively TRBD1 (5 bases). Trimming cost V 5 bases and J 4 bases, with 18 bases left between them. CDR3 length: 16 residues. Germline loops: CDR1 MNHEY, CDR2 SVGEGT. The CDR3, as DNA: TGTGCCAGCAGTCCCTCCGATGGCGGGGGGAATCAGCCCCAGCATTTT. Residues: CASSPSDGGGNQPQHF.

The chain has TRBV20-1 and TRBJ2-1; D is ambiguous. This CDR3 is 17 amino acids long. Trimming shortened V by 4 bases and J by 8 bases, and 27 bases separated the two germline ends. Looked up from germline, CDR1 is DFQATT and CDR2 is SNEGSKA (reference sequence). CDR3 protein: CSATVLAVGNRVDEQFF. CDR3 bases: TGCAGTGCTACCGTGTTGGCTGTTGGCAATCGGGTCGATGAGCAGTTCTTC.

This rearrangement joins TRBV6-1 to TRBJ2-7, with a weak D call TRBD2 (6 bases). Trimming cost V 6 bases and J 3 bases, with 18 bases left between them. The CDR3 loop spans 15 amino acids. The germline gives CDR1 MNHNS, CDR2 SASEGT. The CDR3 region is CASSPRDLGIYEQYF. DNA of the CDR3: TGTGCCAGCAGCCCTCGGGACTTGGGCATCTACGAGCAGTACTTC.

This sequence joins TRBV4-1 and TRBJ2-1, with D possibly TRBD2 on 6 matching bases. The V end lost 0 bases, the J end lost 1 base, and 10 bases lay between the germline ends. Germline values: CDR1 MGHRA, CDR2 YSYEKL. This CDR3 comprises 16 residues. The CDR3 loop reads CASSQEPGTSYNEQFF. The CDR3 DNA reads TGCGCCAGCAGCCAAGAACCCGGGACTTCCTACAATGAGCAGTTCTTC.

This clonotype was seen many times. The rearrangement joins TRBV19 to TRBJ2-2, with D tentatively TRBD1 (5 bases). V dropped 6 bases and J dropped 4 bases, with 12 bases sitting between them. Germline CDR1 LNHDA, CDR2 SQIVND (reference sequence). This CDR3 region has 14 residues. CDR3 residues: CASRLGQVTGELFF. As DNA, the CDR3 is TGTGCCAGTAGGTTGGGGCAGGTCACCGGGGAGCTGTTTTTT.

This clonotype was picked up many times. The chain has TRBV28 and TRBJ2-3; 8 nucleotides align to TRBD2. V was clipped by 3 bases and J by 0 bases; unmatched bases: 5. This CDR3 comprises 16 residues. From germline, CDR1 is MDHEN and CDR2 SYDVKM. CDR3 loop: CASSFVSGVSTDTQYF. The CDR3 DNA reads as TGTGCCAGCAGTTTTGTTAGCGGGGTGAGCACAGATACGCAGTATTTT.

The J gene is TRBJ2-2, the V gene TRBV4-1; 10 bases map to TRBD2. Germline CDR1 and CDR2: MGHRA and YSYEKL. Trimming at V came to 1 base and at J to 1 base, leaving 6 bases not matched to a gene. This CDR3 has 18 residues. The CDR3 is CASSQGAVAGGNTGELFF. The CDR3 DNA reads TGCGCCAGCAGCCAAGGGGCGGTAGCGGGAGGGAACACCGGGGAGCTGTTTTTT.

With respect to this clonotype: This likely traces to a read error, being one base from a far larger clone. This chain uses TRBV11-2 with TRBJ2-1; D is unclear. Deletions cut 5 bases from V and 10 bases from J, with 24 bases between. Looked up from germline, CDR1 is SGHAT and CDR2 is FQNNGV. CDR3 length equals 16 residues. The DNA of the CDR3 is TGTGCCAGCAGCGCGAACGTAGGGCCCAGCTCCTACGAGCAGTTCTTC. Translation: CASSANVGPSSYEQFF.

The rearrangement joins TRBV7-6 to TRBJ2-2, with TRBD2 matching over 7 bases. From germline, CDR1 is SGHVS and CDR2 FNYEAQ. This CDR3 is 15 amino acids long. Losses at the gene ends were 5 bases for V and 0 bases for J; bases not matched to a gene: 3. In DNA, the CDR3 is TGTGCCAGCAGCCGGGAGGTCGCGAACACCGGGGAGCTGTTTTTT. As protein: CASSREVANTGELFF.